These T cell receptor beta chains were read from a single sample in a study of blood T cell repertoires in COVID-19. Generated by immunoSEQ multiplex PCR, the TCRdb table keeps only in-frame clones and is missing some. The table lists about 82,000 clones, 75% to 85% of them singletons, with approximately 12% in the top ten. The specimen was peripheral blood. These receptors were obtained from a woman in her 40s with active or convalescent COVID-19. The CDR3 runs from the conserved cysteine through the conserved F or W. Each record gives: CDR3 protein, CDR3 DNA, V gene, J gene, clone size, D gene. D genes are given only for firm matches. Not every row has a clone size; where given, it reads once, few, many or a size class.

CDR3 protein: CASQSRGSNEQYF; CDR3 DNA: TGTGCCAGCCAAAGTAGGGGTAGCAACGAGCAGTACTTC; V gene: TRBV12-3/TRBV12-4; J gene: TRBJ2-7; clone size: .; D gene: .
CDR3 protein: CASSQGGREAFF; CDR3 DNA: TGTGCCAGCAGCCAAGGGGGGCGAGAAGCTTTCTTT; V gene: TRBV3-1/TRBV3-2; J gene: TRBJ1-1; clone size: .; D gene: .
CDR3 protein: CASSLWQGGNEQFF; CDR3 DNA: TGTGCCAGCAGTTTATGGCAGGGTGGAAATGAGCAGTTCTTC; V gene: TRBV27; J gene: TRBJ2-1; clone size: .; D gene: .
CDR3 protein: CASSHRGRAEQYF; CDR3 DNA: TGTGCCAGCAGTCACAGGGGGCGGGCCGAGCAGTACTTC; V gene: TRBV6-5; J gene: TRBJ2-7; clone size: .; D gene: TRBD1
CDR3 protein: CASSTELAADYEQYF; CDR3 DNA: TGTGCCAGTAGTACCGAACTAGCGGCCGACTACGAGCAGTACTTC; V gene: TRBV19; J gene: TRBJ2-7; clone size: .; D gene: TRBD2
CDR3 protein: CASSVDVGAQGNTIYF; CDR3 DNA: TGTGCCAGCAGCGTAGATGTAGGGGCGCAAGGAAACACCATATATTTT; V gene: TRBV9; J gene: TRBJ1-3; clone size: .; D gene: .
CDR3 protein: CASSSQPSPGSYEQYF; CDR3 DNA: TGTGCCAGCAGTTCCCAGCCTAGTCCGGGTTCCTACGAGCAGTACTTC; V gene: TRBV6-2/TRBV6-3; J gene: TRBJ2-7; clone size: .; D gene: .
CDR3 protein: CASSPYGVPANYGYTF; CDR3 DNA: TGTGCCAGCAGTCCCTACGGGGTTCCAGCTAACTATGGCTACACCTTC; V gene: TRBV28; J gene: TRBJ1-2; clone size: .; D gene: .
CDR3 protein: CASSLDTSGASTDTQYF; CDR3 DNA: TGTGCCAGCAGCTTGGATACCAGCGGGGCTAGCACAGATACGCAGTATTTT; V gene: TRBV5-5; J gene: TRBJ2-3; clone size: .; D gene: TRBD2
CDR3 protein: CASRGPNTGELFF; CDR3 DNA: TGTGCCAGTAGGGGCCCGAACACCGGGGAGCTGTTTTTT; V gene: TRBV19; J gene: TRBJ2-2; clone size: few; D gene: .
CDR3 protein: CASSLRQGGSPLHF; CDR3 DNA: TGTGCCAGCAGTTTACGACAGGGCGGTTCACCCCTCCACTTT; V gene: TRBV28; J gene: TRBJ1-6; clone size: .; D gene: TRBD1
CDR3 protein: CASSPAAGASGELFF; CDR3 DNA: TGTGCCAGCAGCCCCGCGGCAGGGGCTTCCGGGGAGCTGTTTTTT; V gene: TRBV11-3; J gene: TRBJ2-2; clone size: .; D gene: .
CDR3 protein: CASSKQLSSYNEQFF; CDR3 DNA: TGTGCCAGCAGCAAACAACTGAGCTCCTACAATGAGCAGTTCTTC; V gene: TRBV21-1; J gene: TRBJ2-1; clone size: .; D gene: .
CDR3 protein: CASNDREYGYTF; CDR3 DNA: TGTGCCAGCAACGACAGGGAATACGGCTACACCTTC; V gene: TRBV4-2; J gene: TRBJ1-2; clone size: .; D gene: TRBD1
CDR3 protein: CASSFTSSGANVLTF; CDR3 DNA: TGTGCCAGCAGCTTCACTAGCTCTGGGGCCAACGTCCTGACTTTC; V gene: TRBV7-8; J gene: TRBJ2-6; clone size: .; D gene: .
CDR3 protein: CASSGPWGLAGGIPHNEQFF; CDR3 DNA: TGTGCCAGCAGCGGACCCTGGGGACTAGCGGGGGGTATACCCCACAATGAGCAGTTCTTC; V gene: TRBV7-8; J gene: TRBJ2-1; clone size: .; D gene: TRBD2
CDR3 protein: CASSLGQGEQYF; CDR3 DNA: TGTGCCAGCAGTCTCGGACAGGGCGAGCAGTACTTC; V gene: TRBV28; J gene: TRBJ2-7; clone size: once; D gene: TRBD1
CDR3 protein: CASTRTTNEKLFF; CDR3 DNA: TGTGCCAGCACTAGAACAACTAATGAAAAACTGTTTTTT; V gene: TRBV28; J gene: TRBJ1-4; clone size: .; D gene: .
CDR3 protein: CSVPLAGGTTDTQYF; CDR3 DNA: TGCAGCGTGCCATTAGCGGGGGGAACCACAGATACGCAGTATTTT; V gene: TRBV29-1; J gene: TRBJ2-3; clone size: .; D gene: TRBD2
CDR3 protein: CASSSSVGVQETQYF; CDR3 DNA: TGTGCCAGCAGCTCATCCGTCGGTGTCCAAGAGACCCAGTACTTC; V gene: TRBV5-8; J gene: TRBJ2-5; clone size: .; D gene: .
CDR3 protein: CASSLGSSYNSPLHF; CDR3 DNA: TGTGCCAGCAGCCTAGGGAGCTCCTATAATTCACCCCTCCACTTT; V gene: TRBV28; J gene: TRBJ1-6; clone size: .; D gene: .
CDR3 protein: CASSRERQPGQPQHF; CDR3 DNA: TGCGCCAGCAGCCGAGAAAGACAGCCGGGTCAGCCCCAGCATTTT; V gene: TRBV4-1; J gene: TRBJ1-5; clone size: .; D gene: .
CDR3 protein: CSVEARWPYNEQFF; CDR3 DNA: TGCAGCGTTGAGGCTAGATGGCCCTACAATGAGCAGTTCTTC; V gene: TRBV29-1; J gene: TRBJ2-1; clone size: .; D gene: .
CDR3 protein: CASSFRGALDGNTIYF; CDR3 DNA: TGTGCCAGCAGCTTTCGGGGGGCTCTGGATGGAAACACCATATATTTT; V gene: TRBV7-2; J gene: TRBJ1-3; clone size: .; D gene: .
CDR3 protein: CASSEGDINTQYF; CDR3 DNA: TGTGCCAGCAGCGAAGGGGACATTAATACGCAGTATTTT; V gene: TRBV5-5; J gene: TRBJ2-3; clone size: .; D gene: .
CDR3 protein: CASSLGLSDYNEKLFF; CDR3 DNA: TGTGCCAGCAGCTTAGGGCTGTCCGACTACAATGAAAAACTGTTTTTT; V gene: TRBV7-9; J gene: TRBJ1-4; clone size: .; D gene: .
CDR3 protein: CASSPNRGQVGEQYF; CDR3 DNA: TGTGCCAGCTCACCAAACAGGGGGCAAGTCGGCGAGCAGTACTTC; V gene: TRBV18; J gene: TRBJ2-7; clone size: .; D gene: TRBD1
CDR3 protein: CASSLDYTGVSGYTF; CDR3 DNA: TGTGCCAGCAGCCTAGATTATACAGGGGTGAGTGGCTACACCTTC; V gene: TRBV3-1/TRBV3-2; J gene: TRBJ1-2; clone size: few; D gene: TRBD1
CDR3 protein: CASSPSPSNNSPLHF; CDR3 DNA: TGCGCCAGCAGCCCGAGCCCGTCTAATAATTCACCCCTCCACTTT; V gene: TRBV5-1; J gene: TRBJ1-6; clone size: few; D gene: .
CDR3 protein: CASSPDRGHGYTF; CDR3 DNA: TGTGCCAGCAGCCCAGACAGGGGGCATGGCTACACCTTC; V gene: TRBV11-3; J gene: TRBJ1-2; clone size: .; D gene: TRBD1
CDR3 protein: CASSLDSLSYEQYF; CDR3 DNA: TGTGCCAGCAGCTTGGACAGCCTCTCCTACGAGCAGTACTTC; V gene: TRBV7-8; J gene: TRBJ2-7; clone size: .; D gene: .
CDR3 protein: CASSPYGGGGNTGELFF; CDR3 DNA: TGTGCCAGCAGCCCCTATGGGGGGGGCGGGAACACCGGGGAGCTGTTTTTT; V gene: TRBV5-4; J gene: TRBJ2-2; clone size: few; D gene: .
CDR3 protein: CASSQRGGLAGRRELFF; CDR3 DNA: TGTGCCAGCAGCCAACGTGGGGGGCTAGCGGGGCGCCGGGAGCTGTTTTTT; V gene: TRBV4-2; J gene: TRBJ2-2; clone size: .; D gene: TRBD2
CDR3 protein: CASSLVQVGTDTQYF; CDR3 DNA: TGCGCCAGCAGCTTGGTGCAGGTGGGCACAGATACGCAGTATTTT; V gene: TRBV5-1; J gene: TRBJ2-3; clone size: .; D gene: .
CDR3 protein: CAWSRYSGEETQYF; CDR3 DNA: TGTGCCTGGAGTCGATATAGCGGGGAAGAGACCCAGTACTTC; V gene: TRBV30; J gene: TRBJ2-5; clone size: .; D gene: TRBD2
CDR3 protein: CASSAQGQGGEKLFF; CDR3 DNA: TGTGCCAGCAGCGCCCAGGGACAGGGCGGTGAAAAACTGTTTTTT; V gene: TRBV9; J gene: TRBJ1-4; clone size: .; D gene: TRBD1
CDR3 protein: CASSFWGDEQYF; CDR3 DNA: TGTGCCAGCAGTTTTTGGGGCGACGAGCAGTACTTC; V gene: TRBV12-3/TRBV12-4; J gene: TRBJ2-7; clone size: once; D gene: .
CDR3 protein: CASSLGRASGSETQYF; CDR3 DNA: TGCGCCAGCAGCTTGGGGCGGGCTAGCGGGAGTGAGACCCAGTACTTC; V gene: TRBV5-1; J gene: TRBJ2-5; clone size: .; D gene: TRBD2
CDR3 protein: CAWKEGTPLHF; CDR3 DNA: TGTGCCTGGAAGGAGGGGACACCCCTCCACTTT; V gene: TRBV30; J gene: TRBJ1-6; clone size: .; D gene: .
CDR3 protein: CASSPGVVFSEKLFF; CDR3 DNA: TGCGCCAGCAGCCCAGGGGTGGTTTTCAGTGAAAAACTGTTTTTT; V gene: TRBV5-1; J gene: TRBJ1-4; clone size: .; D gene: .
CDR3 protein: CASSPGTEFYNEQFF; CDR3 DNA: TGCGCCAGCAGCCCCGGGACAGAATTCTACAATGAGCAGTTCTTC; V gene: TRBV5-1; J gene: TRBJ2-1; clone size: .; D gene: TRBD1
CDR3 protein: CSVVGGSYNEQFF; CDR3 DNA: TGCAGCGTTGTTGGCGGGTCCTACAATGAGCAGTTCTTC; V gene: TRBV29-1; J gene: TRBJ2-1; clone size: .; D gene: .
CDR3 protein: CASSEGLGPRGEQFF; CDR3 DNA: TGTGCCAGCAGCGAGGGGCTAGGGCCCAGGGGTGAGCAGTTCTTC; V gene: TRBV9; J gene: TRBJ2-1; clone size: .; D gene: .
CDR3 protein: CASNPSGGVGEQYF; CDR3 DNA: TGTGCCAGCAACCCTAGCGGGGGCGTCGGGGAGCAGTACTTC; V gene: TRBV7-8; J gene: TRBJ2-7; clone size: .; D gene: TRBD2
CDR3 protein: CASSINLGEDGTDTQYF; CDR3 DNA: TGTGCCAGCAGCATCAACTTAGGCGAGGATGGCACAGATACGCAGTATTTT; V gene: TRBV21-1; J gene: TRBJ2-3; clone size: .; D gene: .
CDR3 protein: CSVAGTGGSHEQYF; CDR3 DNA: TGCAGCGTTGCGGGGACAGGGGGGTCACACGAGCAGTACTTC; V gene: TRBV29-1; J gene: TRBJ2-7; clone size: .; D gene: TRBD1
CDR3 protein: CASSLLRENTEAFF; CDR3 DNA: TGTGCCAGCTCACTTCTCAGGGAGAACACTGAAGCTTTCTTT; V gene: TRBV18; J gene: TRBJ1-1; clone size: .; D gene: .
CDR3 protein: CASSLGMVKGNYGYTF; CDR3 DNA: TGTGCCAGCAGCTTGGGTATGGTCAAGGGGAACTATGGCTACACCTTC; V gene: TRBV5-5; J gene: TRBJ1-2; clone size: .; D gene: .
CDR3 protein: CASSLGGGQGREQYF; CDR3 DNA: TGTGCCAGCAGCTTAGGAGGCGGACAGGGGAGGGAGCAGTACTTC; V gene: TRBV7-6; J gene: TRBJ2-7; clone size: .; D gene: TRBD1
CDR3 protein: CASSIGQGANGANVLTF; CDR3 DNA: TGTGCCAGCTCAATAGGACAGGGGGCAAATGGGGCCAACGTCCTGACTTTC; V gene: TRBV18; J gene: TRBJ2-6; clone size: .; D gene: TRBD1
CDR3 protein: CSVDHSRTGDGYTF; CDR3 DNA: TGCAGCGTTGACCATTCTCGGACAGGGGACGGCTACACCTTC; V gene: TRBV29-1; J gene: TRBJ1-2; clone size: .; D gene: TRBD1
CDR3 protein: CASSLALAPSYEQYF; CDR3 DNA: TGTGCCAGCAGCTTAGCGCTAGCCCCGTCCTACGAGCAGTACTTC; V gene: TRBV11-2; J gene: TRBJ2-7; clone size: .; D gene: .
CDR3 protein: CASSPSGYSYNEQFF; CDR3 DNA: TGTGCCAGCTCACCTAGCGGGTACTCCTACAATGAGCAGTTCTTC; V gene: TRBV18; J gene: TRBJ2-1; clone size: .; D gene: TRBD2
CDR3 protein: CASSFDSGTEAFF; CDR3 DNA: TGCGCCAGCAGCTTTGACAGTGGCACTGAAGCTTTCTTT; V gene: TRBV5-1; J gene: TRBJ1-1; clone size: few; D gene: .
CDR3 protein: CASRPPGTATGELFF; CDR3 DNA: TGTGCCAGCAGGCCTCCCGGGACAGCGACTGGGGAGCTGTTTTTT; V gene: TRBV9; J gene: TRBJ2-2; clone size: .; D gene: TRBD1
CDR3 protein: CASSLLGGQAQETQYF; CDR3 DNA: TGTGCCAGCAGTTTATTGGGAGGACAGGCTCAAGAGACCCAGTACTTC; V gene: TRBV28; J gene: TRBJ2-5; clone size: .; D gene: .
CDR3 protein: CASSVGQGGGYTF; CDR3 DNA: TGTGCCAGCAGCGTCGGACAGGGAGGTGGCTACACCTTC; V gene: TRBV7-9; J gene: TRBJ1-2; clone size: .; D gene: TRBD1